This is a list of T cell receptor beta chains from one sample in a study of shared clonotypes between healthy human individuals. Clones were read by immunoSEQ multiplex PCR, and TCRdb kept only the in-frame ones, dropping some. The data show some 510,000 clones, 60% to 85% seen once. The source material was PBMCs. Receptors originate from a woman aged 35 to 49 in good health. Some clones in this sample may be carry-over from other donors' samples. The CDR3 runs from the conserved cysteine through the conserved F or W. A D gene is named only where the DNA matches it firmly. Rows give clone size only sometimes, using once, few, many, or a class for an expanded clone.

V	size	J	D	CDR3	DNA
TRBV4-3	-	TRBJ1-4	-	CASSQDHFQGTEKLFF	TGCGCCAGCAGCCAAGATCATTTCCAGGGGACTGAAAAACTGTTTTTT
TRBV7-8	-	TRBJ2-2	-	CASSFQEVGGAGELFF	TGTGCCAGCAGCTTCCAGGAGGTTGGCGGGGCCGGGGAGCTGTTTTTT
TRBV5-1	once	TRBJ2-3	TRBD2	CASSFMAGGGTDTQYF	TGCGCCAGCAGCTTTATGGCGGGAGGTGGTACAGATACGCAGTATTTT
TRBV15	-	TRBJ2-1	TRBD2	CAIGLAGVYEQFF	TGTGCCATCGGACTAGCGGGAGTATATGAGCAGTTCTTC
TRBV27	-	TRBJ1-1	-	CASSLHREITEAFF	TGTGCCAGCAGTTTACACAGAGAAATCACTGAAGCTTTCTTT
TRBV11-3	-	TRBJ2-2	-	CASSLGGPGELFF	TGTGCCAGCAGCTTAGGGGGTCCCGGGGAGCTGTTTTTT
TRBV6-5	-	TRBJ2-3	-	CAIMGSGFGTDTQYF	TGTGCCATCATGGGAAGCGGGTTCGGGACAGATACGCAGTATTTT
TRBV10-2	-	TRBJ2-7	TRBD2	CASSEGGRGQYF	TGCGCCAGCAGTGAAGGAGGGAGGGGGCAGTACTTC
TRBV15	-	TRBJ2-3	-	CATSRGSGAGGTDTQYF	TGTGCCACCAGCAGAGGATCAGGGGCGGGTGGCACAGATACGCAGTATTTT
TRBV11-2	once	TRBJ2-5	-	CASSSGPLQYF	TGTGCCAGCAGCTCCGGACCCCTCCAGTACTTC
TRBV10-1	-	TRBJ2-7	TRBD1	CASSEAGGPYEQYF	TGCGCCAGCAGTGAGGCAGGGGGTCCCTACGAGCAGTACTTC
TRBV5-1	few	TRBJ2-1	TRBD2	CASRPAGVPNGYEQFF	TGCGCCAGCAGACCAGCGGGAGTTCCTAATGGGTATGAGCAGTTCTTC
TRBV19	-	TRBJ1-5	TRBD1	CASSSRTGNQPQHF	TGTGCCAGTAGTAGTAGGACAGGTAATCAGCCCCAGCATTTT
TRBV27	-	TRBJ2-7	-	CASRGNGMVGPYEQYF	TGTGCCAGCAGGGGGAACGGGATGGTTGGCCCCTACGAGCAGTACTTC
TRBV7-8	-	TRBJ1-6	-	CASSLDSNSPLHF	TGTGCCAGCAGCTTAGATAGTAATTCACCCCTCCACTTT
TRBV9	-	TRBJ1-4	-	CASSVDGTTNEKLFF	TGTGCCAGCAGCGTAGACGGGACAACTAATGAAAAACTGTTTTTT
TRBV6-1	once	TRBJ1-2	-	CASREIQTNYGYTF	TGTGCCAGCAGGGAAATTCAGACTAACTATGGCTACACCTTC
TRBV5-1	-	TRBJ2-5	TRBD2	CASSLGRGPIAEETQYF	TGCGCCAGCAGCCTGGGGAGGGGACCGATCGCGGAAGAGACCCAGTACTTC
TRBV14	-	TRBJ2-3	-	CASSQLNGQVDTQYF	TGTGCCAGCAGCCAATTAAACGGACAAGTCGATACGCAGTATTTT
TRBV4-2	-	TRBJ2-3	TRBD1	CASSPGQTGQTDTQYF	TGTGCCAGCAGCCCCGGGCAGACAGGGCAGACAGATACGCAGTATTTT
TRBV2	-	TRBJ1-5	TRBD1	CASTGVGTVRQPQHF	TGTGCCAGCACAGGGGTTGGGACAGTCCGTCAGCCCCAGCATTTT
TRBV4-2	medium-sized	TRBJ1-5	TRBD1	CASSQDEGAHQPQHF	TGTGCCAGCAGCCAAGATGAGGGGGCTCATCAGCCCCAGCATTTT
TRBV29-1	once	TRBJ2-2	-	CSVKGAGQNTGELFF	TGCAGCGTTAAGGGGGCGGGACAGAACACCGGGGAGCTGTTTTTT
TRBV6-1	-	TRBJ1-5	TRBD1	CASIGQGGGNQPQHF	TGTGCCAGCATTGGGCAGGGGGGAGGGAATCAGCCCCAGCATTTT
TRBV19	-	TRBJ2-1	-	CATNYHRGDRNEQFF	TGTGCCACCAACTACCACAGAGGGGATAGGAATGAGCAGTTCTTC
TRBV7-2	-	TRBJ1-1	TRBD1	CASSYPQGPLGAEAFF	TGTGCCAGCAGCTATCCACAGGGGCCCCTCGGGGCTGAAGCTTTCTTT
TRBV12-5	-	TRBJ2-1	TRBD2	CASGLVPLAENNEQFF	TGTGCTAGTGGTTTGGTACCCCTAGCGGAGAACAATGAGCAGTTCTTC
TRBV5-6	-	TRBJ2-1	TRBD2	CASSPVAGGQTYNEQFF	TGTGCCAGCAGCCCCGTTGCGGGAGGGCAAACCTACAATGAGCAGTTCTTC
TRBV5-6	-	TRBJ2-7	TRBD1	CASSRQGVLFYEQYF	TGTGCCAGCAGTCGACAGGGGGTTTTATTCTACGAGCAGTACTTC
TRBV4-1	-	TRBJ2-7	-	CASSQGGGSSYEQYF	TGCGCCAGCAGCCAAGGTGGGGGCAGCTCCTACGAGCAGTACTTC
TRBV18	-	TRBJ2-5	TRBD1	CASSRDRQETQYF	TGTGCCAGCTCACGGGACAGACAAGAGACCCAGTACTTC
TRBV6-5	-	TRBJ2-7	-	CASRNRRSSDEQYF	TGTGCCAGCAGAAACCGACGGTCCTCGGACGAGCAGTACTTC
TRBV6-5	-	TRBJ2-4	TRBD2	CASSSTSGRPSIQYF	TGTGCCAGCAGTTCAACTAGCGGGAGGCCTAGCATTCAGTACTTC